Below, 14 T cell receptor beta chains from the same sample are listed, as sequenced in a study of chemoradiotherapy in HPV16-positive cancers. Here immunoSEQ multiplex PCR was the method, and the copy in TCRdb shows in-frame clones only, minus some. The table includes 45,000 to 60,000 clones, 90% detected once. The sample in question was blood, obtained from a patient who underwent chemoradiotherapy. These TCRs come from a human donor with HPV-associated anogenital cancer.

The chain couples TRBV5-1 to TRBJ1-2; possibly TRBD1 for D (6 bases). Germline-derived CDR1 and CDR2 are SGHRS and YFSETQ. The CDR3 consists of 13 residues. The germline V and J ends were trimmed by 6 bases and 5 bases, with 14 bases remaining between them. The CDR3 DNA follows: TGCGCCAGCATGGCAGGGGATGGATATGGCTACACCTTC. This translates into CASMAGDGYGYTF.

V gene TRBV7-2 combines with J gene TRBJ2-3; D might be TRBD1 (5 bases). CDR1 and CDR2 from the germline V gene are SGHTA and FQGNSA. Between the trimmed V and J ends, which lost 4 bases and 4 bases, there was a span of 21 bases. The CDR3 loop spans 17 amino acids. The CDR3 region is CASSSVRASDGADTQYF. CDR3 bases: TGTGCCAGCAGCTCCGTCAGGGCTAGTGATGGCGCAGATACGCAGTATTTT. Drawing the rest from reference TRBV7-2 and TRBJ2-3, the complete variable domain is GAGVSQSPSNKVTEKGKDVELRCDPISGHTALYWYRQSLGQGLEFLIYFQGNSAPDKSGLPSDRFSAERTGGSVSTLTIQRTQQEDSAVYLCASSSVRASDGADTQYFGPGTRLTVL.

The chain recombines TRBV10-3 with TRBJ2-7; 8 positions match TRBD1. With 7 bases clipped from V and 2 bases from J, the junction kept 7 bases outside the gene matches. CDR1 ENHRY and CDR2 SYGVKD come from the germline V gene. The CDR3 consists of 14 residues. The CDR3 DNA reads as TGTGCCATCAAGACGACAGGGGACACCTACGAGCAGTACTTC. Translation: CAIKTTGDTYEQYF.

This chain connects TRBV6-5 to TRBJ2-7; TRBD2 aligns across 10 bases. After removal of 0 bases from V and 2 bases from J, the junction contained 4 bases not matched to a gene. This CDR3 comprises 16 residues. The germline CDR1 and CDR2 sequences are MNHEY and SVGAGI. The CDR3 sequence is CASSYSVLAGAYEQYF. The CDR3 nucleotides read TGTGCCAGCAGTTACTCGGTCCTAGCGGGAGCCTACGAGCAGTACTTC.

This rearrangement joins TRBV9 to TRBJ1-1; TRBD1 matches at 7 bases. CDR1 SGDLS and CDR2 YYNGEE come from the germline V gene. This CDR3 is built from 16 residues. After removal of 4 bases from V and 2 bases from J, the junction contained 11 bases not matched to a gene. CDR3 DNA sequence: TGTGCCAGCAGCCCCGGTTCGAGGGGGCGAAACACTGAAGCTTTCTTT. This codes for CASSPGSRGRNTEAFF.

CDR3 region: CASSFAGYEQYF. The CDR3 coding sequence is TGTGCCAGCAGCTTCGCGGGCTACGAGCAGTACTTC. The chain joins TRBV5-6 to TRBJ2-7, with D perhaps matching TRBD2 (5 bases). Germline V gene data show CDR1 as SGHDT and CDR2 as YYEEEE. The ends were cut back, 2 bases at V and 3 bases at J, with 6 bases in the middle. The CDR3 totals 12 residues.

The V and J genes are TRBV4-3 and TRBJ1-1; D unresolved. Germline V CDR1 and CDR2: LGHNA, YSLEER. The ends were cut back, 1 base at V and 1 base at J, with 10 bases in the middle. The CDR3 spans 15 residues. The DNA of the CDR3 is TGCGCCAGCAGCCAAGTGGGTAGCCAGAACACTGAAGCTTTCTTT. This codes for CASSQVGSQNTEAFF.

V is TRBV4-3 and J is TRBJ2-1; 14 bases map to TRBD2. The J segment lost 5 bases and the V segment lost 8 bases, leaving 5 bases of the junction unmatched. This CDR3 has 15 residues. Germline V gives CDR1 LGHNA, CDR2 YSLEER. In DNA, the CDR3 is TGCGCCAGCGGCCGACTAGCGGGAGGGGACAATGAGCAGTTCTTC. Protein sequence: CASGRLAGGDNEQFF.

V is TRBV19 and J is TRBJ1-5; tentatively, D is TRBD1 (5 bases). Trimming stripped 7 bases from V and 11 bases from J, with 15 bases between. The germline gives CDR1 LNHDA, CDR2 SQIVND (reference sequence). The CDR3 has 12 residues. CDR3 in DNA: TGTGCCAGTACCGTACCTGGGGGGGCCCAGCATTTT. Amino acid sequence: CASTVPGGAQHF.

V gene TRBV7-2 combines with J gene TRBJ2-1, with 7 positions matching TRBD1. V lost 5 bases and J lost 3; bases outside the gene matches: 7. The CDR3 is 15 residues long. Germline CDR1 reads SGHTA; CDR2 reads FQGNSA. Here the CDR3 reads CASSADRAFYNEQFF. In DNA form, the CDR3 reads TGTGCCAGCAGCGCCGACAGGGCCTTCTACAATGAGCAGTTCTTC.

V usage is TRBV5-1 and J usage is TRBJ2-1; a possible D gene is TRBD2 (6 bases). Germline CDR1 and CDR2: SGHRS and YFSETQ. CDR3 length: 14 residues. Trimming stripped 4 bases from V and 9 bases from J, with 17 bases between. CDR3 residues: CASSQGLSGREQFF. The CDR3, as DNA: TGCGCCAGCAGCCAGGGACTTTCGGGTCGTGAGCAGTTCTTC. Supplemented by reference TRBV5-1 and TRBJ2-1, the full variable domain reads KAGVTQTPRYLIKTRGQQVTLSCSPISGHRSVSWYQQTPGQGLQFLFEYFSETQRNKGNFPGRFSGRQFSNSRSEMNVSTLELGDSALYLCASSQGLSGREQFFGPGTRLTVL.

This chain uses TRBV30 with TRBJ1-5; D is possibly TRBD1 (5 bases). The V end lost 2 bases, the J end lost 6 bases, and 14 bases lay between the germline ends. The CDR3 loop spans 14 amino acids. Germline loops: CDR1 GTSNPN, CDR2 SVGIG (reference sequence). Here the CDR3 reads CAWSPAGGGQPQHF. CDR3 nucleotide sequence: TGTGCCTGGAGTCCCGCGGGGGGTGGTCAGCCCCAGCATTTT.

The chain joins TRBV6-1 to TRBJ2-1; D gene uncertain. Per germline, CDR1 MNHNS and CDR2 SASEGT. The length of the CDR3 is 13 residues. V was trimmed by 4 bases and J by 5 bases, leaving 9 bases between them. The CDR3 is CASSAELHNEQFF. CDR3 nucleotide sequence: TGTGCCAGCAGTGCGGAACTTCACAATGAGCAGTTCTTC.

The rearrangement joins TRBV27 to TRBJ2-3, with D uncertain. Trimming removed 4 bases at V and 1 base at J, with 21 bases between. The germline gives CDR1 MNHEY, CDR2 SMNVEV (reference sequence). The CDR3 runs 18 residues. CDR3 nucleotides: TGTGCCAGCAGTTCAGAAGGTAGAAGGGCTATCGGCACAGATACGCAGTATTTT. Translated, it gives CASSSEGRRAIGTDTQYF.